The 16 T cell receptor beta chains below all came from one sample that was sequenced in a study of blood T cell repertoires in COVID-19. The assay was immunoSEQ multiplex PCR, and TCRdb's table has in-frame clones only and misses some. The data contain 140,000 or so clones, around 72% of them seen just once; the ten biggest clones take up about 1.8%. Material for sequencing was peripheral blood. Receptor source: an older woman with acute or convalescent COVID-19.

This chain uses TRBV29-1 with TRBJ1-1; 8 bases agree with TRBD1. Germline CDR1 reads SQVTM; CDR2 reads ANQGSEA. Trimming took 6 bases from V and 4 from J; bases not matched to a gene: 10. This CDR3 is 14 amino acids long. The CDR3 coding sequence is TGCAGCGTCGGCTTCAGGGGGCCGGGCACTGAAGCTTTCTTT. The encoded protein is CSVGFRGPGTEAFF.

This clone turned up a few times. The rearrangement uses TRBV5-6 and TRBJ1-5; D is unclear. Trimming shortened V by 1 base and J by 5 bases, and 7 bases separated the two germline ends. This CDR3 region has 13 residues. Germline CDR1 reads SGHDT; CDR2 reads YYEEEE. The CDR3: CASSLTRDQPQHF. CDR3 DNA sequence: TGTGCCAGCAGCTTGACCCGCGATCAGCCCCAGCATTTT.

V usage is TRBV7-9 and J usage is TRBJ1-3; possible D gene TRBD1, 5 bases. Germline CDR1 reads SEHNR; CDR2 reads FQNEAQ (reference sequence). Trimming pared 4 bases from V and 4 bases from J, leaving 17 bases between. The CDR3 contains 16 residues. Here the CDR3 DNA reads TGTGCCAGCAGCTACTCACTCGCAGGGTGGGGAAACACCATATATTTT. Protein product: CASSYSLAGWGNTIYF.

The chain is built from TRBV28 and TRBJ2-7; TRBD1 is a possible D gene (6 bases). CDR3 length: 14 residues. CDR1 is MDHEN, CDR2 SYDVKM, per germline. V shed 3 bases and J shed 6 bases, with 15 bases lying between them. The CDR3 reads CASSLSPTGPEQYF. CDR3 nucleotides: TGTGCCAGCAGTTTGTCCCCGACAGGTCCCGAGCAGTACTTC.

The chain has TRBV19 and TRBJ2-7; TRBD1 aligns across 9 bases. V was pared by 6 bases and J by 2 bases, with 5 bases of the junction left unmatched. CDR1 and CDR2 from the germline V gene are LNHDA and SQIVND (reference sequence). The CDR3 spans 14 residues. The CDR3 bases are TGTGCCAGTAGGCGGGACAGGGAGGCCTACGAGCAGTACTTC. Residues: CASRRDREAYEQYF.

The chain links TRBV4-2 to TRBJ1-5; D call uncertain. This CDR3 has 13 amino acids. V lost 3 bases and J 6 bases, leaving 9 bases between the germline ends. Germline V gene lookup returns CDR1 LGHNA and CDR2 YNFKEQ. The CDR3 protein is CASSQDEGQPQHF. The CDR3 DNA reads TGTGCCAGCAGCCAGGACGAGGGTCAGCCCCAGCATTTT.

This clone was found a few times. The CDR3 coding sequence is TGCAGCGACTCGCGGAACACTGAAGCTTTCTTT. Translation gives CSDSRNTEAFF. V is TRBV29-1 and J is TRBJ1-1; no firm D call. The CDR3 has 11 amino acids. V was pared by 7 bases and J by 1 base, with 7 bases between. Germline V gives CDR1 SQVTM, CDR2 ANQGSEA.

This CDR3 reads CASSSLGTGPLREQYF. DNA of the CDR3: TGCGCCAGCAGCTCCCTCGGGACAGGGCCCCTACGCGAGCAGTACTTC. The chain is built from TRBV5-1 and TRBJ2-7; 9 bases are shared with TRBD1. The CDR3 is made up of 16 amino acids. Germline assignment: CDR1 SGHRS and CDR2 YFSETQ. V trimming: 3 bases; J trimming: 6 bases; junction bases outside the gene matches: 13. The full variable domain, completed using reference TRBV5-1 and TRBJ2-7, is KAGVTQTPRYLIKTRGQQVTLSCSPISGHRSVSWYQQTPGQGLQFLFEYFSETQRNKGNFPGRFSGRQFSNSRSEMNVSTLELGDSALYLCASSSLGTGPLREQYFGPGTRLTVT.

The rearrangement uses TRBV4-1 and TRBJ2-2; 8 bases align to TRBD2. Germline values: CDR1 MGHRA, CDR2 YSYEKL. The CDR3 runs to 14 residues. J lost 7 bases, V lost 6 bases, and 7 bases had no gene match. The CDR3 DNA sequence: TGCGCCAGCAGTTCTCGCGGGAGGTACGGGGAGCTGTTTTTT. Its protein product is CASSSRGRYGELFF.

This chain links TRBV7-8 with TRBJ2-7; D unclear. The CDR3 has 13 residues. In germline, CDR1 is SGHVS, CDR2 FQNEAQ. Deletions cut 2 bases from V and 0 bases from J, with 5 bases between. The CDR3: CASSLMSSYEQYF. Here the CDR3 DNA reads TGTGCCAGCAGCTTAATGAGCTCCTACGAGCAGTACTTC.

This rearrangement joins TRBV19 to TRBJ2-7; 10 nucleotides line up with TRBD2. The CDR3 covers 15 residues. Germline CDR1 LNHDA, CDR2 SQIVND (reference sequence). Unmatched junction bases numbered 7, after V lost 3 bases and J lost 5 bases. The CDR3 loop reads CASSIGSLAGDEQYF. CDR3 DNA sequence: TGTGCCAGTAGTATCGGTTCTCTAGCGGGAGACGAGCAGTACTTC.

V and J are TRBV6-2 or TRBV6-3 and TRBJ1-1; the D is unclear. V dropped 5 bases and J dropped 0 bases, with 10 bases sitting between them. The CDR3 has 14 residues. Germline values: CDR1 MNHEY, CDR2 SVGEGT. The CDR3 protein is CASSPYRMNTEAFF. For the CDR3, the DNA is TGTGCCAGCAGTCCGTATAGAATGAACACTGAAGCTTTCTTT.

CDR3 DNA: TGCAGCGGGGACAGTCATAACTATGGCTACACCTTC. This sequence encodes CSGDSHNYGYTF. The V gene is TRBV29-1, the J gene TRBJ1-2; 7 bases map to TRBD1. CDR3 length equals 12 residues. CDR1 SQVTM and CDR2 ANQGSEA come from the germline V gene. The J segment lost 1 base and the V segment lost 7 bases, leaving 3 bases of the junction unmatched.

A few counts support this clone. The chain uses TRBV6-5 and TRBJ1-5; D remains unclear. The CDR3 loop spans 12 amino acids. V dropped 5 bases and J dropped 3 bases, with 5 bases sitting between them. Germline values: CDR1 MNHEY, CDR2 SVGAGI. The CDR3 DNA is TGTGCCAGCAGTCCCAACAATCAGCCCCAGCATTTT. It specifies CASSPNNQPQHF.

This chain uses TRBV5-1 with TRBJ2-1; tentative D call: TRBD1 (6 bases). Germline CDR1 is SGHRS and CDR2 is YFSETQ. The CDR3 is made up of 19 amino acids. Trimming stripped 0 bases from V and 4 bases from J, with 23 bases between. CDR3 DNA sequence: TGCGCCAGCAGCTTGGAAAGGCCCCTCCCAGCAGGGGATTACAATGAGCAGTTCTTC. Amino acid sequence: CASSLERPLPAGDYNEQFF.

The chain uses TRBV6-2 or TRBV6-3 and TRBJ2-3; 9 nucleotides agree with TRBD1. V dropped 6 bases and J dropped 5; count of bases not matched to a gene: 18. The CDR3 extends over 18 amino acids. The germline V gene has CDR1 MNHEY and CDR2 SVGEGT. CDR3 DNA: TGTGCCAGCAGACCTTCTTATGTCGGGACAGGGTTTCGAGATACGCAGTATTTT. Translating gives CASRPSYVGTGFRDTQYF.